This T cell receptor beta chain appears in the sequencing data of a study of shared clonotypes between healthy human individuals. About the research overall: Donor ages ranged 18 to 49 years: two women, a few men.

The input for sorted-subset replicate PCRs was 150 to 200 ng DNA, tens of thousands of T cell genomes. The protocol was immunoSEQ multiplex PCR, while the TCRdb copy is restricted to in-frame clones and leaves out a portion. The sample records 1,500,000 or so clones, approximately 97% being singletons. The germline gives CDR1 LNHDA, CDR2 SQIVND (reference sequence). Trimming removed 0 bases at V and 0 bases at J, with 21 bases between. The CDR3 totals 20 residues. This sequence joins TRBV19 and TRBJ1-5; D gene unclear. The receptor comes from a man aged 25-45 years in good health. The sample comprised naive CD4+ T cells sorted from blood. Described subset: CD45RA+ positively selected. The CDR3 protein is CASSIEGSHSTRISNQPQHF. CDR3 DNA sequence: TGTGCCAGTAGTATAGAGGGGTCGCACAGCACTAGGATTAGCAATCAGCCCCAGCATTTT.